This TCR beta chain is from a study of CD8 T cells in ankylosing spondylitis. The CDR3 is made up of 16 amino acids. The V gene end was trimmed by 3 bases and the J gene end by 8 bases; junction bases not matched to a gene: 11. CDR1 and CDR2 from the germline V gene are MDHEN and SYDVKM. Molecular-barcoded quantitative 5'-RACE produced these TCR beta libraries. One entry per CDR3 protein, called by TCRdb with MiXCR from the 5' RACE reads. The sample consists of about 220,000 distinct CDR3 sequences, about 10% of them appearing once. This clonotype has more than one count but fewer than ten. The chain is built from TRBV28 and TRBJ2-7; 12 bases align to TRBD1. This clonotype was sampled from a male donor with ankylosing spondylitis or in good health (not recorded which). Sequencing was carried out using blood, either unsorted or a sorted T cell fraction (not recorded which). CDR3 sequence reads: CASSFSTGQGAGKQYF. CDR3 DNA: TGTGCCAGCAGTTTTTCCACGGGACAGGGGGCGGGGAAGCAGTACTTC. The full variable domain, completed using reference TRBV28 and TRBJ2-7, is DVKVTQSSRYLVKRTGEKVFLECVQDMDHENMFWYRQDPGLGLRLIYFSYDVKMKEKGDIPEGYSVSREKKERFSLILESASTNQTSMYLCASSFSTGQGAGKQYFGPGTRLTVT.